The present entry profiles one T cell receptor (beta chain) with its context. The antigen is not known. The ends were cut back, 6 bases at V and 9 bases at J, with 20 bases in the middle. Germline CDR1 reads GTSNPN; CDR2 reads SVGIG (reference sequence). The CDR3 spans 13 residues. This sample is drawn from a study of regulatory T cells in long-lasting Graves disease. iRepertoire HTBI primers and Arm-PCR of CDR3 regions built TCR beta libraries. TCRdb ran MiXCR on the multiplex PCR reads and lists one entry per CDR3 protein. The sample has a few hundred thousand distinct CDR3 sequences, around 20% seen once. General study findings and limits: Researchers examined only peripheral blood and not thyroid tissue.

Regarding time point: persistent/refractory GD, antithyroid drugs over 5 years with positive TRAb. There was RNA extracted from PBMCs, and the TCR library was made from it. From each patient, about 8.1 milliliters of peripheral blood was drawn and collected into an EDTA anticoagulant tube. The rearrangement joins TRBV30 to TRBJ1-1; maybe TRBD1 (5 bases). The sequencing used peripheral blood mononuclear cells (PBMCs), collected when the disease was refractory, from a patient treated with antithyroid drugs. This clonotype was sampled from a female donor with Graves disease. CDR3 amino acids: CACTMGQEKKAFF. The CDR3 nucleotides are TGTGCCTGCACCATGGGGCAGGAGAAAAAAGCTTTCTTT.